The subject of this entry is one T cell receptor beta chain. Using immunoSEQ multiplex PCR, the repertoire was profiled, and TCRdb retains in-frame clones only, with some absent. The sample records about 200,000 clones, approximately 83% being singletons. The data are from a study of blood T cell repertoires in COVID-19. Germline CDR1 and CDR2: KGHDR and SFDVKD. V shed 3 bases and J 6 bases; nucleotides not matched to a gene: 3. The length of the CDR3 is 13 residues. The source is a man between 40 and 49 years old who had recovered from COVID-19. Specimen: PBMCs or T cells enriched from blood (not recorded which). The chain employs TRBV24-1 and TRBJ1-2, with 7 bases lining up with TRBD1. In DNA form, the CDR3 reads TGTGCCACCAGTGATACAGGGGTGGATGGCTACACCTTC. Translated: CATSDTGVDGYTF.